These 16 T cell receptor beta chains originate from one sample sequenced in a study of T cells of healthy individuals. TCRdb re-derived calls from the 5' RACE reads in MiXCR, one entry per CDR3 protein. The repertoire holds 60,000 to 80,000 distinct CDR3 sequences, with about a sixth as singletons. The receptors derive from a human donor in good health.

This clonotype came up many times. This chain uses TRBV4-1 with TRBJ2-3, with D unclear. Germline CDR1 reads MGHRA; CDR2 reads YSYEKL. The CDR3 is 12 amino acids. V lost 0 bases and J lost 5, with 3 bases in between. For the CDR3, the DNA is TGCGCCAGCAGCCAAGATGGAGATACGCAGTATTTT. It yields the protein CASSQDGDTQYF.

The chain carries TRBV29-1 and TRBJ1-6; 7 positions match TRBD1. V gave up 2 bases and J gave up 2 bases; unmatched junction bases: 3. The germline V gene has CDR1 SQVTM and CDR2 ANQGSEA. This CDR3 is built from 15 residues. The CDR3 DNA is TGCAGCGTTGAACACAGGGGCCCCTATAATTCACCCCTCCACTTT. The encoded protein is CSVEHRGPYNSPLHF.

This clonotype was counted a few times. The V and J genes are TRBV15 and TRBJ2-5; 8 bases agree with TRBD2. V gave up 0 bases and J gave up 5 bases; unmatched junction bases: 5. Germline CDR1 LNHNV, CDR2 YYDKDF (reference sequence). The CDR3 runs 15 residues. In DNA form, the CDR3 reads TGTGCCACCAGCAGAGAGGCGGGGGGCGGCGAGACCCAGTACTTC. Its protein product is CATSREAGGGETQYF.

Only one count was recorded for this clonotype. The chain recombines TRBV7-9 with TRBJ2-4; TRBD1 or TRBD2 may be the D gene (6 bases each). CDR1 is SEHNR and CDR2 is FQNEAQ in the germline V gene (reference sequence). The length of the CDR3 is 17 residues. The germline V and J ends were trimmed by 1 base and 2 bases, with 15 bases remaining between them. The DNA for the CDR3 is TGTGCCAGCAGCTTAGGAGGGGGGAGGACGTCCAAAAACATTCAGTACTTC. Amino acids: CASSLGGGRTSKNIQYF.

J is TRBJ2-7 and V is TRBV4-2; TRBD2 matches at 10 bases. Germline V gene data show CDR1 as LGHNA and CDR2 as YNFKEQ. The trim removed 8 bases at V and 4 bases at J, leaving 11 bases unmatched. The CDR3 is 15 amino acids. CDR3 DNA sequence: TGTGCCAGCGGCCGTGAGCGGGGGGGCGTTTACGAGCAGTACTTC. This translates into CASGRERGGVYEQYF.

CDR3 amino acids: CASSQVQWRDRDNTEAFF. DNA for the CDR3: TGCGCCAGCAGCCAAGTCCAATGGAGGGACAGGGATAACACTGAAGCTTTCTTT. The chain recombines TRBV4-1 with TRBJ1-1; 9 bases are a match to TRBD1. Unmatched junction bases numbered 11, after V lost 1 base and J lost 2 bases. Per the germline V gene, CDR1 is MGHRA and CDR2 is YSYEKL. This CDR3 comprises 18 residues.

As to this clonotype: A single base separates this from a much larger clone, so it may be a read error. The chain links TRBV18 to TRBJ2-1, with D possibly matching TRBD2 (5 bases). Looked up from germline, CDR1 is KGHSH and CDR2 is LQKENI. The CDR3 loop spans 14 amino acids. V lost 3 bases, J lost 5 bases, and 11 bases lay in between. In DNA form, the CDR3 reads TGTGCCAGCTCACCCCGGGGAACGCACAATGAGCAGTTCTTC. Translating it yields CASSPRGTHNEQFF.

A note on this clonotype: This may come from a read error, since a much larger clone is one base off. The chain links TRBV28 to TRBJ2-2; D is unresolved. CDR3 length: 12 residues. V dropped 10 bases and J dropped 5 bases, with 11 bases sitting between them. The germline V gene has CDR1 MDHEN and CDR2 SYDVKM. CDR3 coding DNA: TGTGCCAACAAAACGCTAACCGGGGAGCTGTTTTTT. It codes for CANKTLTGELFF.

This clonotype has ten or more counts. The chain is built from TRBV7-9 and TRBJ1-1; possibly TRBD1 for D (6 bases). Germline values: CDR1 SEHNR, CDR2 FQNEAQ (reference sequence). V was clipped by 6 bases and J by 1 base, with 9 bases between them. CDR3 length: 13 residues. CDR3 coding DNA: TGTGCCAGCAGTCAGGACAGGAACACTGAAGCTTTCTTT. Its protein is CASSQDRNTEAFF. Based on the CDR3 plus reference TRBV7-9 and TRBJ1-1, the full variable domain is DTGVSQNPRHKITKRGQNVTFRCDPISEHNRLYWYRQTLGQGPEFLTYFQNEAQLEKSRLLSDRFSAERPKGSFSTLEIQRTEQGDSAMYLCASSQDRNTEAFFGQGTRLTVV.

In this sample, this clonotype turned up a few times. The chain has TRBV20-1 and TRBJ1-1; 7 bases align to TRBD1. The V and J ends lost 0 bases and 2 bases, in that order; junction bases with no gene match: 6. Germline V lookup: CDR1 DFQATT, CDR2 SNEGSKA (reference sequence). This CDR3 contains 15 residues. The CDR3 loop is CSAREETGRNTEAFF. In nucleotides, the CDR3 is TGCAGTGCTAGAGAGGAGACAGGGAGAAACACTGAAGCTTTCTTT.

In this sample, this clonotype turned up many times. This chain joins TRBV5-6 and TRBJ2-7; tentative D call: TRBD2 (5 bases). V lost 1 base to trimming and J lost 3 bases, with 14 bases between them. The CDR3 runs 15 residues. Germline assignment: CDR1 SGHDT and CDR2 YYEEEE. CDR3 DNA: TGTGCCAGCAGCTTGTATTCAAGAGGGATCTACGAGCAGTACTTC. Translation gives CASSLYSRGIYEQYF.

The chain carries TRBV19 and TRBJ1-1, with D unresolved. Trimming took 7 bases from V and 3 from J, leaving 15 bases between them. This CDR3 has 14 residues. CDR1 LNHDA and CDR2 SQIVND come from the germline V gene (reference sequence). The CDR3 DNA sequence: TGTGCCAGTACCGCGGGAATCAGGTACACTGAAGCTTTCTTT. Translation gives CASTAGIRYTEAFF.

The chain recombines TRBV3-1 with TRBJ2-3, with 13 bases that match TRBD2. The CDR3 length is 15 residues. Germline CDR1 and CDR2: LGHDT and YNNKEL (reference sequence). V dropped 6 bases and J dropped 6; count of bases not matched to a gene: 6. DNA of the CDR3: TGTGCCAGCAGGAGACTAGCGGGAGGCGGTGATACGCAGTATTTT. Translation gives CASRRLAGGGDTQYF.

This clonotype has a count of ten or more. The chain recombines TRBV28 with TRBJ2-3; either TRBD1 or TRBD2 may fit D (5 bases each). The CDR3 runs to 15 residues. Germline CDR1 and CDR2: MDHEN and SYDVKM. The V and J ends lost 4 bases and 2 bases respectively, with 13 bases between them. The CDR3 nucleotides are TGTGCCAGCAGTTACGGGGCAGGACTCACAGATACGCAGTATTTT. Translation gives CASSYGAGLTDTQYF.

The chain couples TRBV4-1 to TRBJ2-7, with D possibly being TRBD2 (6 bases). V lost 1 base and J lost 0, with 10 bases in between. The CDR3 is 15 residues long. Germline V CDR1 and CDR2: MGHRA, YSYEKL. The DNA of the CDR3 is TGCGCCAGCAGCCAAGGGGACTGGAGCTCCTACGAGCAGTACTTC. Translation gives CASSQGDWSSYEQYF.

V usage is TRBV4-1 and J usage is TRBJ2-5, with D maybe TRBD1 (5 bases). Germline V gives CDR1 MGHRA, CDR2 YSYEKL. Trimming cost V 4 bases and J 5 bases, with 11 bases left between them. CDR3 length: 13 amino acids. The chain's CDR3 is CASSPRVFETQYF. The CDR3 DNA reads TGCGCCAGCAGCCCCAGGGTTTTCGAGACCCAGTACTTC.